The 13 T cell receptor beta chains given below trace back to one sample, sequenced in a study of regulatory T cells in long-lasting Graves disease. Described time point: newly diagnosed GD, antithyroid drugs for less than 3 months. Researchers made the TCR library from RNA that was extracted from PBMCs. Combining iRepertoire HTBI primers with Arm-PCR of CDR3 regions, the authors built TCR beta libraries. MiXCR, run by TCRdb on the multiplex PCR reads, gives a single entry per CDR3 protein. The sample lists under 300,000 distinct CDR3 sequences; 20% to 25% were seen once. The sample consisted of peripheral blood mononuclear cells (PBMCs), taken at new diagnosis, from a patient treated with antithyroid drugs. The receptor source for this set is a female donor with Graves disease.

The rearrangement uses TRBV18 and TRBJ1-4, with 9 bases that match TRBD1. The CDR3 is made up of 14 amino acids. J gave up 7 bases and V 4 bases, and 4 bases lay outside the gene matches. The germline V gene encodes CDR1 KGHSH and CDR2 LQKENI. CDR3 in DNA: TGTGCCAGCTCACTGGGACAGGGTGGTGAAAAACTGTTTTTT. It specifies CASSLGQGGEKLFF.

This clonotype was recorded many times. The chain links TRBV6-2 or TRBV6-3 to TRBJ2-1; D is unresolved. This CDR3 has 13 amino acids. Germline V gene lookup returns CDR1 MNHEY and CDR2 SVGEGT. Trimming shortened V by 2 bases and J by 10 bases, and 12 bases separated the two germline ends. CDR3 residues: CASSYRSVGEQFF. The CDR3, as DNA: TGTGCCAGCAGTTACCGGTCAGTTGGGGAGCAGTTCTTC.

There are many counts of this clonotype. The V call is TRBV5-6, the J call TRBJ2-5; TRBD2 is a possible D gene (6 bases). Germline V gives CDR1 SGHDT, CDR2 YYEEEE. V shed 2 bases and J shed 5 bases, with 13 bases lying between them. This CDR3 is 14 amino acids long. The CDR3 DNA reads as TGTGCCAGCAGCTTCCTGGGGGGTCGGGAGACCCAGTACTTC. The encoded protein is CASSFLGGRETQYF.

This clonotype was found many times. The chain uses TRBV28 and TRBJ2-7, with D unclear. The V end was cut by 5 bases, the J end by 1 base, with 21 bases between. The CDR3 is 17 residues long. CDR1 is MDHEN, CDR2 SYDVKM, per germline. CDR3 region: CASSPYNRTRASYEQYF. DNA of the CDR3: TGTGCCAGCAGTCCGTATAACCGAACGAGAGCTTCCTACGAGCAGTACTTC.

This clonotype was observed many times. This chain connects TRBV29-1 to TRBJ2-7; 11 nucleotides agree with TRBD2. CDR3 size: 17 residues. The V segment lost 4 bases and the J segment 2 bases; nucleotides outside the gene matches: 13. In germline, CDR1 is SQVTM, CDR2 ANQGSEA. The CDR3 spells CSVGDLAGGRNPYEQYF. The CDR3 DNA reads TGCAGCGTTGGTGACCTAGCGGGGGGTCGAAACCCCTACGAGCAGTACTTC.

This clonotype was seen repeatedly, ten times or more. The CDR3 DNA follows: TGTGCCATCAGTGAGTCATCACAGGGTCCGTCCTACGAGCAGTACTTC. Protein sequence: CAISESSQGPSYEQYF. The rearrangement joins TRBV10-3 to TRBJ2-7, with D maybe TRBD1 (6 bases). Trimming stripped 0 bases from V and 1 base from J, with 13 bases between. Germline V CDR1 and CDR2: ENHRY, SYGVKD. The CDR3 has 16 residues.

This clonotype has just a few counts. This rearrangement joins TRBV6-9 to TRBJ2-2, with a weak D call TRBD1 (6 bases). CDR3 length equals 16 residues. The germline V gene encodes CDR1 MNHGY and CDR2 SVAAGI. V shed 3 bases and J shed 0 bases, with 11 bases lying between them. CDR3 amino acids: CASSYTPGANTGELFF. CDR3 sequence (DNA): TGTGCCAGCAGTTACACGCCAGGGGCGAACACCGGGGAGCTGTTTTTT.

This clonotype was seen a single time. One base away lies a much larger clone, so this may be a sequencing read error. The CDR3 reads CTSGGFSYGYTF. CDR3 DNA: TGTACCAGTGGGGGGTTTAGCTATGGCTACACCTTC. V is TRBV28 and J is TRBJ1-2, with D possibly being TRBD1 (5 bases). The V gene's germline CDR1 is MDHEN and CDR2 SYDVKM. The CDR3 runs 12 residues.

This clonotype showed up just a few times. V usage is TRBV20-1 and J usage is TRBJ1-6, with D perhaps matching TRBD1 (6 bases). The CDR3 extends over 15 amino acids. V dropped 6 bases and J dropped 7 bases, with 19 bases sitting between them. Germline V gene data show CDR1 as DFQATT and CDR2 as SNEGSKA (reference sequence). The CDR3 region is CSATGGIASNSPLHF. The CDR3 DNA reads as TGCAGTGCGACAGGAGGTATTGCATCGAATTCACCCCTCCACTTT.

A remark on this clonotype: A much bigger clone sits one base away, suggesting this may be a read error. This chain uses TRBV9 with TRBJ2-1; 10 bases agree with TRBD1. Germline assignment: CDR1 SGDLS and CDR2 YYNGEE. CDR3 size: 12 residues. The junction had 5 bases not matched to a gene; V was cut back by 7 bases and J by 10 bases. The CDR3 nucleotides are TGTGCCAGCGGCAGGGACAGGGGCGAGCAGTTCTTC. Its translation: CASGRDRGEQFF. Drawing the rest from reference TRBV9 and TRBJ2-1, the complete variable domain is DSGVTQTPKHLITATGQRVTLRCSPRSGDLSVYWYQQSLDQGLQFLIQYYNGEERAKGNILERFSAQQFPDLHSELNLSSLELGDSALYFCASGRDRGEQFFGPGTRLTVL.

This clonotype has at least ten counts. The chain combines TRBV11-2 with TRBJ2-3; D may be TRBD1 (7 bases). The CDR3 length is 15 residues. Trimming removed 3 bases at V and 5 bases at J, with 15 bases between. Germline V CDR1 and CDR2: SGHAT, FQNNGV. The CDR3 loop reads CASSFWRGLGDTQYF. CDR3 nucleotides: TGTGCCAGCAGCTTTTGGAGGGGGCTGGGAGATACGCAGTATTTT.

The chain is built from TRBV24-1 and TRBJ2-3; TRBD2 agrees at 7 bases. CDR1 is KGHDR and CDR2 is SFDVKD in the germline V gene. The trim removed 0 bases at V and 4 bases at J, leaving 6 bases unmatched. The CDR3 runs 16 residues. The CDR3 region has the DNA TGTGCCACCAGTGATTTGCCTAGCGGAGGCGCAGATACGCAGTATTTT. Its translation is CATSDLPSGGADTQYF.

Ten or more counts support this clonotype. The chain combines TRBV2 with TRBJ2-3; TRBD2 aligns across 7 bases. The germline V gene has CDR1 SNHLY and CDR2 FYNNEI. V was clipped by 5 bases and J by 2 bases; unmatched bases: 7. The CDR3 totals 15 residues. CDR3 in DNA: TGTGCCAGCAGTCCCGGGACTATCTTCACAGATACGCAGTATTTT. This encodes CASSPGTIFTDTQYF.